One and the same sample provided the 4 T cell receptor beta chains below, sequenced in a study of PD-1 blockade in classical Hodgkin lymphoma. Each patient relapsed following autologous stem cell transplantation, and prior brentuximab vedotin exposure differed. The repertoire was sequenced with immunoSEQ multiplex PCR; TCRdb's copy has only in-frame clones and lacks some. The sample has 40,000 to 60,000 clones; 73% are singletons. The sequencing used peripheral blood mononuclear cells (PBMCs), collected before the second cycle of nivolumab. The receptors shown here come from a human donor with classical Hodgkin lymphoma.

This chain links TRBV6-1 with TRBJ2-7; D is undetermined. Germline values: CDR1 MNHNS, CDR2 SASEGT. The V and J ends lost 6 bases and 0 bases respectively, with 12 bases between them. This CDR3 has 14 amino acids. CDR3 loop: CASRPQPSSYEQYF. The CDR3 DNA reads TGTGCCAGCAGGCCCCAGCCTAGCTCCTACGAGCAGTACTTC.

This clone was counted only a few times. The chain links TRBV16 to TRBJ2-7; D unresolved. Germline V gene sequence: CDR1 KGHSY, CDR2 FQNENV. The CDR3 contains 11 residues. V lost 0 bases, J lost 6 bases, and 3 bases lay in between. In nucleotides, the CDR3 is TGTGCCAGCAGCCAATCAGTCGAGCAGTACTTC. Amino acids: CASSQSVEQYF.

The J gene is TRBJ1-2, the V gene TRBV6-5; tentative D call: TRBD1 (5 bases). Trimming pared 7 bases from V and 4 bases from J, leaving 19 bases between. Per the germline V gene, CDR1 is MNHEY and CDR2 is SVGAGI. The length of the CDR3 is 15 residues. CDR3 in amino acids: CASNQAGGSLYGYTF. As DNA, the CDR3 is TGTGCCAGCAACCAAGCTGGGGGTTCTCTCTATGGCTACACCTTC.

For this clone: Other nucleotide sequences from this sample produce the same CDR3. The CDR3 protein is CSVEGDRSSYEQYF. As DNA, the CDR3 is TGCAGCGTTGAAGGGGACAGATCCTCCTACGAGCAGTACTTC. This chain connects TRBV29-1 to TRBJ2-7; 7 nucleotides match TRBD1. In germline, CDR1 is SQVTM, CDR2 ANQGSEA. The V gene end was trimmed by 1 base and the J gene end by 0 bases; junction bases not matched to a gene: 3. This CDR3 spans 14 amino acids.